The 8 T cell receptor beta chains below come from one sample, sequenced in a study of OX40 agonist ivuxolimab in advanced cancers. TCRdb keeps only in-frame clones here, not all; method: immunoSEQ multiplex PCR. The repertoire holds about 19,000 clones, with 65% to 85% as singletons. This specimen was CD4+ or CD8+ T cells sorted from blood, taken in a trial of the OX40 agonist ivuxolimab. These receptors originate from an adult with an advanced solid tumor such as melanoma, head and neck, liver or kidney cancer.

This clone appeared once. This chain connects TRBV7-9 to TRBJ1-4, with a tentative D call TRBD1 (6 bases). CDR1 is SEHNR, CDR2 FQNEAQ, per germline (reference sequence). The CDR3 is 18 amino acids. V dropped 4 bases and J dropped 0 bases, with 18 bases sitting between them. CDR3 amino acids: CASSSVGARVATNEKLFF. CDR3 bases: TGTGCCAGCAGCTCCGTGGGGGCGCGCGTCGCAACTAATGAAAAACTGTTTTTT.

The CDR3 nucleotides read TGTGCCAGCAGCACGGGGGACACTGAAGCTTTCTTT. Encoded protein: CASSTGDTEAFF. The chain links TRBV11-3 to TRBJ1-1; possibly TRBD1 for D (5 bases). The length of the CDR3 is 12 residues. Germline V CDR1 and CDR2: SGHNT, YENEEA. The V end lost 5 bases, the J end lost 3 bases, and 7 bases lay between the germline ends.

The chain is built from TRBV4-1 and TRBJ2-2; a weak D match, TRBD2 (6 bases). Trimming stripped 2 bases from V and 1 base from J, with 8 bases between. CDR1 and CDR2 from the germline V gene are MGHRA and YSYEKL. The CDR3 has 15 amino acids. This CDR3 is CASSQPGGNTGELFF. The CDR3 bases are TGCGCCAGCAGCCAACCCGGGGGGAACACCGGGGAGCTGTTTTTT.

The chain employs TRBV18 and TRBJ1-2; the D gene is possibly TRBD1 (5 bases). The V end lost 8 bases, the J end lost 4 bases, and 11 bases lay between the germline ends. Germline V gene data show CDR1 as KGHSH and CDR2 as LQKENI. This CDR3 has 12 amino acids. As DNA, the CDR3 is TGTGCCAGCCTTGGAACAGGCTATGGCTACACCTTC. Amino acids: CASLGTGYGYTF.

The J gene is TRBJ2-5, the V gene TRBV27; 9 nucleotides agree with TRBD1. The CDR3 covers 15 residues. Trimming removed 5 bases from V and 0 bases from J; junction bases left unmatched: 4. Germline V gene lookup returns CDR1 MNHEY and CDR2 SMNVEV (reference sequence). The CDR3 region is CASSTRTGDQETQYF. For the CDR3, the DNA is TGTGCCAGCAGTACTCGGACAGGGGACCAAGAGACCCAGTACTTC.

The rearrangement joins TRBV4-3 to TRBJ1-3; D ambiguous. In germline, CDR1 is LGHNA, CDR2 YSLEER. This CDR3 region has 13 residues. V lost 1 base, J lost 3 bases, and 4 bases lay in between. This CDR3 is CASSQGFGNTIYF. CDR3 DNA sequence: TGCGCCAGCAGCCAAGGGTTTGGAAACACCATATATTTT.

The chain uses TRBV4-1 and TRBJ2-5; 8 bases are shared with TRBD2. Germline CDR1 reads MGHRA; CDR2 reads YSYEKL. The CDR3 sequence is 15 residues long. The V segment lost 3 bases and the J segment 5 bases; nucleotides outside the gene matches: 8. The CDR3 DNA reads as TGCGCCAGCAGCCACCGACTAGCGACGGGGGAGACCCAGTACTTC. Protein product: CASSHRLATGETQYF.

This clone was found once. The chain recombines TRBV4-2 with TRBJ2-2; 8 bases agree with TRBD2. The CDR3 has 16 amino acids. Trimming cost V 6 bases and J 4 bases; bases outside gene matches: 10. CDR1 is LGHNA and CDR2 is YNFKEQ in the germline V gene. Written as DNA, the CDR3 is TGTGCCAGCAGTTATCGGGGGGGCCGTGGCACCGGGGAGCTGTTTTTT. Its protein is CASSYRGGRGTGELFF.